The 7 T cell receptor beta chains given below trace back to one sample, sequenced in a study of T cells after posttransplantation cyclophosphamide. Sequencing used immunoSEQ multiplex PCR; TCRdb keeps in-frame clones, though not all of them. This table has tens of thousands of clones, roughly nine tenths appearing once. The sample consisted of PBMCs. The source of these receptors is a woman aged 45-65 years in good health and a related stem cell transplant donor.

This clone was detected only a few times. V gene TRBV30 combines with J gene TRBJ1-2; 8 nucleotides align to TRBD1. The V gene's germline CDR1 is GTSNPN and CDR2 SVGIG (reference sequence). V dropped 8 bases and J dropped 5; count of bases not matched to a gene: 7. CDR3 length: 12 amino acids. CDR3 protein: CARDRRGYGYTF. As DNA, the CDR3 is TGTGCCAGGGACAGGCGGGGATATGGCTACACCTTC.

Only a few counts were recorded for this clone. The chain couples TRBV7-9 to TRBJ2-3, with D unresolved. The germline CDR1 and CDR2 sequences are SEHNR and FQNEAQ (reference sequence). The CDR3 loop spans 14 amino acids. Deletions cut 7 bases from V and 4 bases from J, with 15 bases between. CDR3 protein: CASIRDSTADTQYF. Here the CDR3 DNA reads TGTGCCAGCATCCGAGATAGTACCGCAGATACGCAGTATTTT.

The rearrangement uses TRBV2 and TRBJ2-1; 11 bases are a match to TRBD1. The CDR3 has 18 residues. Germline lookup yields CDR1 SNHLY and CDR2 FYNNEI. The J segment lost 3 bases and the V segment lost 4 bases, leaving 11 bases of the junction unmatched. The CDR3 DNA sequence: TGTGCCAGCAGTGCCCGGGACAGGGGGTTTAAACTCTACAATGAGCAGTTCTTC. Residues: CASSARDRGFKLYNEQFF. Supplemented by reference TRBV2 and TRBJ2-1, the full variable domain reads EPEVTQTPSHQVTQMGQEVILRCVPISNHLYFYWYRQILGQKVEFLVSFYNNEISEKSEIFDDQFSVERPDGSNFTLKIRSTKLEDSAMYFCASSARDRGFKLYNEQFFGPGTRLTVL.

The V call is TRBV11-1, the J call TRBJ2-1, with 9 bases lining up with TRBD2. Per the germline V gene, CDR1 is SGHAT and CDR2 is FQDESV (reference sequence). With 4 bases clipped from V and 6 bases from J, the junction kept 7 bases outside the gene matches. The CDR3 covers 15 residues. Here the CDR3 reads CASSSAGGPGNEQFF. CDR3 bases: TGTGCCAGCAGCTCAGCGGGAGGCCCAGGCAATGAGCAGTTCTTC.

The V and J genes are TRBV19 and TRBJ1-5; 7 positions agree with TRBD1. Germline values: CDR1 LNHDA, CDR2 SQIVND (reference sequence). The CDR3 has 14 amino acids. Unmatched junction bases numbered 2, after V lost 1 base and J lost 5 bases. The CDR3 nucleotides are TGTGCCAGTAGTATAGTAGGGGGCGATCAGCCCCAGCATTTT. This sequence encodes CASSIVGGDQPQHF.

The chain is built from TRBV6-6 and TRBJ1-5, with TRBD1 as a possible D gene (6 bases). Germline V gene data show CDR1 as MNHNY and CDR2 as SVGAGI (reference sequence). The CDR3 loop spans 14 amino acids. V lost 11 bases to trimming and J lost 4 bases, with 18 bases between them. CDR3 loop: CALGDTSSNQPQHF. The CDR3, as DNA: TGTGCCCTCGGGGACACTTCTTCAAATCAGCCCCAGCATTTT.

Only one count was recorded for this clone. The sample has other DNA sequences that encode this CDR3 too. V and J are TRBV5-4 and TRBJ1-6; D is possibly TRBD1 (5 bases). Between the trimmed V and J ends, which lost 3 bases and 7 bases, there was a span of 17 bases. Germline CDR1 and CDR2: SGHNT and YYREEE (reference sequence). This CDR3 is built from 16 residues. Here the CDR3 DNA reads TGTGCCAGCAGCTCGAGGGTGGGGGACTCAAATTCACCCCTCCACTTT. Translating it yields CASSSRVGDSNSPLHF.